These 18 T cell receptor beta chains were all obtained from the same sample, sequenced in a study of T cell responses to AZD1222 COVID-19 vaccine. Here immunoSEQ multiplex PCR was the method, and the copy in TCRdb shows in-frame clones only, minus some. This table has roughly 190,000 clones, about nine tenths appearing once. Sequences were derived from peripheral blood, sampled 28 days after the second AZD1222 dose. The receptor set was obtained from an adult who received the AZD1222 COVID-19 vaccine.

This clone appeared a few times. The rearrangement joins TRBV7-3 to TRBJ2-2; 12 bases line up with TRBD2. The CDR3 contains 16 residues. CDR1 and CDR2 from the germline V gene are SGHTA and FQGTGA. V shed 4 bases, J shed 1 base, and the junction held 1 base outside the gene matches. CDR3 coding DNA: TGTGCCAGCAGCTCTAGCGGGAGGGGGAACACCGGGGAGCTGTTTTTT. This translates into CASSSSGRGNTGELFF.

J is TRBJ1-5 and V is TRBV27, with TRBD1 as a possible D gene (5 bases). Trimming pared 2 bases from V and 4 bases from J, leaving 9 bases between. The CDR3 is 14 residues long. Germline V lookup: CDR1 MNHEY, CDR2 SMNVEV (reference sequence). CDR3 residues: CASSLQGANQPQHF. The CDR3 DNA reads TGTGCCAGCAGTTTACAGGGCGCAAATCAGCCCCAGCATTTT.

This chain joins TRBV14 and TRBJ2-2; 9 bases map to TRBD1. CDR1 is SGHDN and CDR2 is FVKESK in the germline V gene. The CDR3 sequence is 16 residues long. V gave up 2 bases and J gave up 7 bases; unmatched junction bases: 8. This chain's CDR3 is CASSQTGTGIIGELFF. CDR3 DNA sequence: TGTGCCAGCAGCCAAACTGGGACAGGGATTATCGGGGAGCTGTTTTTT.

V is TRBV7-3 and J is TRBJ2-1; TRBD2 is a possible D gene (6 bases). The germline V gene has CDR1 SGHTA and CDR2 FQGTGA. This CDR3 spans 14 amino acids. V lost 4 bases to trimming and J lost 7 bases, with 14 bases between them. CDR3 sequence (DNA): TGTGCCAGCAGCTCGGGACTCGTGGATAATGAGCAGTTCTTC. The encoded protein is CASSSGLVDNEQFF.

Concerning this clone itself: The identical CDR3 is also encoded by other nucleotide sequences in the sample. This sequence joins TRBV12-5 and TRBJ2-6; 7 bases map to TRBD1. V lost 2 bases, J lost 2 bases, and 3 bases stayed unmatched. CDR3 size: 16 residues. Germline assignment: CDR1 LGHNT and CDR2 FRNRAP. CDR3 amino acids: CASGLNRGPGANVLTF. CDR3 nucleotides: TGTGCTAGTGGTTTGAATAGGGGGCCTGGGGCCAACGTCCTGACTTTC.

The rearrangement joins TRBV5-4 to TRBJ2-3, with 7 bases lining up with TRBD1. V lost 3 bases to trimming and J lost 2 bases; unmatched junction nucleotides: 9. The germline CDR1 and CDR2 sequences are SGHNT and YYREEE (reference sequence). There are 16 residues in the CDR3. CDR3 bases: TGTGCCAGCAGCTCGGGACAGAGCATTAACACAGATACGCAGTATTTT. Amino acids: CASSSGQSINTDTQYF.

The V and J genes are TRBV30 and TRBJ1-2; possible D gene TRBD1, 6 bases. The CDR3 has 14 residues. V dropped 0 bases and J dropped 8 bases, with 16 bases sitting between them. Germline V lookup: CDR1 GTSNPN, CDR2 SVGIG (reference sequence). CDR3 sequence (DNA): TGTGCCTGGAGTGTATCCGGGGGCCTTTACGGCTACACCTTC. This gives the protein CAWSVSGGLYGYTF. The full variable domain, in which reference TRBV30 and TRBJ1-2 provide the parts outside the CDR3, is SQTIHQWPATLVQPVGSPLSLECTVEGTSNPNLYWYRQAAGRGLQLLFYSVGIGQISSEVPQNLSASRPQDRQFILSSKKLLLSDSGFYLCAWSVSGGLYGYTFGSGTRLTVV.

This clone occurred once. CDR3 sequence: CASSKGRGNTEAFF. CDR3 nucleotide sequence: TGTGCCAGCAGCAAGGGGCGGGGGAACACTGAAGCTTTCTTT. The V and J genes are TRBV11-2 and TRBJ1-1; D is perhaps TRBD1 (5 bases). The CDR3 totals 14 residues. With 5 bases removed from V and 1 base from J, the gap between germline ends came to 11 bases. Germline V gene lookup returns CDR1 SGHAT and CDR2 FQNNGV.

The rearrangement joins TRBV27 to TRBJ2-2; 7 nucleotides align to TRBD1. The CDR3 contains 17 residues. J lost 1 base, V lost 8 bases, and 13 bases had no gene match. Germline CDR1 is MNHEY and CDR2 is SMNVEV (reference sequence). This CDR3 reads CASRIFSTGLNTGELFF. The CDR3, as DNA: TGTGCCAGCCGGATATTTTCGACAGGGCTGAACACCGGGGAGCTGTTTTTT.

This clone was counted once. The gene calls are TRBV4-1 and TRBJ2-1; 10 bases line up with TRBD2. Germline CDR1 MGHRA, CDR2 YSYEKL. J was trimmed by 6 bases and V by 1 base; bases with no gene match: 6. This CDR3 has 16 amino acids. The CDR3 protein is CASSQVSLAGVNEQFF. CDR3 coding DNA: TGCGCCAGCAGCCAAGTCAGCCTAGCGGGAGTCAATGAGCAGTTCTTC.

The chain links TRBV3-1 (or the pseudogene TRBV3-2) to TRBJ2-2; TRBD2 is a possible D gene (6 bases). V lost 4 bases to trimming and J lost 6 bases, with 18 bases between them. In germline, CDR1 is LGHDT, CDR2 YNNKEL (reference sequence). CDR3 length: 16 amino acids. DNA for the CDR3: TGTGCCAGCAGCCCCCGCGGGGAGGAAGGGTCCGGGGAGCTGTTTTTT. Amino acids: CASSPRGEEGSGELFF.

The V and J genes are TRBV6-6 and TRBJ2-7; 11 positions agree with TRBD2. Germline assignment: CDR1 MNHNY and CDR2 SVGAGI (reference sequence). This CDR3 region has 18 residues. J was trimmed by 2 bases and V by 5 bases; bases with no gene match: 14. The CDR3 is CASSPNLAGGPKAYEQYF. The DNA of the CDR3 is TGTGCCAGCAGTCCCAATTTAGCGGGAGGGCCGAAGGCCTACGAGCAGTACTTC.

In DNA, the CDR3 is TGTGCCAGCAGTGAAGCAGGTCTAGCGGGGGTCGAGCAGTACTTC. It is translated as CASSEAGLAGVEQYF. The chain employs TRBV2 and TRBJ2-7; TRBD2 matches 10 bases. The germline V gene has CDR1 SNHLY and CDR2 FYNNEI. This CDR3 spans 15 amino acids. Losses at the gene ends were 0 bases for V and 6 bases for J; bases not matched to a gene: 5.

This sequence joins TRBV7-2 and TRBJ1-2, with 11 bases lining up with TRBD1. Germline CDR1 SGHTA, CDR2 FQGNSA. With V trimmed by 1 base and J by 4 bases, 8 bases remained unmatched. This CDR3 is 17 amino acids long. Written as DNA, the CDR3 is TGTGCCAGCAGCTTAGGAGGGACAGGGGGGGCTGTCTATGGCTACACCTTC. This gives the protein CASSLGGTGGAVYGYTF.

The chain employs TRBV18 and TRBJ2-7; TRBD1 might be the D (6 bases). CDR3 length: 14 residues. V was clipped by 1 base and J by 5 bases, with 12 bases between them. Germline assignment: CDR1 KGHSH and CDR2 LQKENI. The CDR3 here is CASSPLVRGNEQYF. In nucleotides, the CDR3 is TGTGCCAGCTCACCACTGGTCAGGGGCAACGAGCAGTACTTC.

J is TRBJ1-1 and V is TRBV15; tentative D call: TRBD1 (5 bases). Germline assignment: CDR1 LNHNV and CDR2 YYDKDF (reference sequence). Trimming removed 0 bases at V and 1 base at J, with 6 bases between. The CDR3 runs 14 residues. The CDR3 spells CATSRDRANTEAFF. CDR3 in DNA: TGTGCCACCAGCAGAGACAGGGCGAACACTGAAGCTTTCTTT.

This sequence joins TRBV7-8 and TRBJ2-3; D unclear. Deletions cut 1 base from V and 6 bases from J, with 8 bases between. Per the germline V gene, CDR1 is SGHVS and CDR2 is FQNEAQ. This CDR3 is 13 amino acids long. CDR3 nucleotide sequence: TGTGCCAGCAGCTTAGTAAGTCCGGATACGCAGTATTTT. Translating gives CASSLVSPDTQYF.

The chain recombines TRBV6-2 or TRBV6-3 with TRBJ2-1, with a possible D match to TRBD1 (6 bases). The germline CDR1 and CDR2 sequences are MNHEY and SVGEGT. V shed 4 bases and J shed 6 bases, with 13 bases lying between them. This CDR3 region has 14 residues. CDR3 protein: CASSLWGPPNEQFF. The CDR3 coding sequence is TGTGCCAGCAGTTTATGGGGGCCACCCAATGAGCAGTTCTTC.